This T cell receptor (beta chain) was identified in a study of shared T cell receptors in the human thymus (dated by TCRdb to 2020 to 2023). The study in broad terms: The study investigated the way shared, self-reactive T-cell receptor alpha chains are produced in the human thymus.

A single count supports this clone. What antigen it recognizes has not been identified. No much larger clone is present one base from it, and per-base qualities are unavailable. Libraries were constructed by the immunoSEQ multiplex PCR assay. Imported from immuneACCESS, the table was reduced by TCRdb to in-frame sequences with V and J called. These copies leave out some clones; in studies compared against another copy, an unresolved V gene accounts for under half, and the cause of the remainder is not known. In all, the sample holds about 400,000 clones, and 85% to 95% of those were seen once. Approximately 0.02% of the sample belongs to the ten largest clones. CDR1 SGHAT and CDR2 FQNNGV were looked up in the germline V gene. The CDR3, from cysteine to phenylalanine, totals 13 residues. Just the 39-base CDR3 DNA is kept, in frame starting at base 1. Trimming takes 2 bases from V and 3 bases from J, and the germline ends sit 8 bases apart.

Sequencing was performed on thymocytes. The sequence came from a human donor. This sequence uses TRBV11-2 and TRBJ2-7, with no confidently assigned D gene. DNA sequence: TGTGCCAGCAGCTTATTCCCAAGCTACGAGCAGTACTTC. This is translated as CASSLFPSYEQYF.